Given below is one T cell receptor beta chain in context. Antigen specificity is unknown. The method was immunoSEQ multiplex PCR; TCRdb's version includes in-frame clones alone and lacks a portion of them. The table records about 90,000 clones, about 83% of them present only once. The time point here: cycle 4 day 1 (C4D1), after six to seven weeks of nivolumab. No patient escaped relapse after autologous stem cell transplantation, and brentuximab vedotin exposure varied. Trimming pared 3 bases from V and 8 bases from J, leaving 23 bases between. Germline V gene sequence: CDR1 LNHDA, CDR2 SQIVND (reference sequence). The CDR3 spans 17 residues. The data originate from a study of PD-1 blockade in classical Hodgkin lymphoma. The study, taken as a whole, reports: Significantly greater TCR diversity emerged by C4D1 in CD4+ cells but not CD8+ cells.

Sequenced material: peripheral blood mononuclear cells (PBMCs), taken before the fourth cycle of nivolumab. The clonotype originates from a human donor with classical Hodgkin lymphoma. This chain connects TRBV19 to TRBJ2-1, with a tentative D call TRBD2 (5 bases). CDR3 in DNA: TGTGCCAGTAGTATTCTTTCGGGGTCGGTCGGAGGTGATGAGCAGTTCTTC. It is translated as CASSILSGSVGGDEQFF. Looking up the rest from reference TRBV19 and TRBJ2-1 gives the full variable domain: DGGITQSPKYLFRKEGQNVTLSCEQNLNHDAMYWYRQDPGQGLRLIYYSQIVNDFQKGDIAEGYSVSREKKESFPLTVTSAQKNPTAFYLCASSILSGSVGGDEQFFGPGTRLTVL.